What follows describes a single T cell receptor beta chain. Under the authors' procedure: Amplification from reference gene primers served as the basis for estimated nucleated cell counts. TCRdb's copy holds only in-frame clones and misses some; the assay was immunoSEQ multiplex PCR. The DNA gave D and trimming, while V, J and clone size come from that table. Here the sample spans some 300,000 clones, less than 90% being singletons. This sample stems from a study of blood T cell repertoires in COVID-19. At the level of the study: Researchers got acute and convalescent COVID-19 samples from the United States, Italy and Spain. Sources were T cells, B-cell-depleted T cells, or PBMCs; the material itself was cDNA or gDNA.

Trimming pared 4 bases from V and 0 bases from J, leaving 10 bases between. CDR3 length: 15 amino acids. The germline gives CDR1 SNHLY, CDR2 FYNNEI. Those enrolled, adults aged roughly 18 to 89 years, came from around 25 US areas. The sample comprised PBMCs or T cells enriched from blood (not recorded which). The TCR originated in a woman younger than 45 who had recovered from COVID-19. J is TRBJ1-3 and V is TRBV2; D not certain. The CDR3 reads CASSAQAHSGNTIYF. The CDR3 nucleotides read TGTGCCAGCAGTGCTCAGGCGCACTCTGGAAACACCATATATTTT.